The 24 T cell receptor beta chains below come from one sample, sequenced in a study of cytomegalovirus exposure and HLA in healthy donors. Repertoires were generated with immunoSEQ multiplex PCR, while TCRdb's copy carries only in-frame clones and drops some. The repertoire includes approximately 280,000 clones, about 86% of them detected once, and roughly 1% sits in the top ten. Sequenced: PBMCs. These receptors were taken from a woman between 18 and 29 years old in good health and CMV-seronegative.

The CDR3 sequence: CASSLVNSAIQYF. The CDR3 nucleotides are TGTGCCAGCAGCTTAGTGAACAGTGCCATTCAGTACTTC. V gene TRBV7-2 combines with J gene TRBJ2-4; no reliable D call. With 1 base removed from V and 9 bases from J, the gap between germline ends came to 10 bases. Germline V gives CDR1 SGHTA, CDR2 FQGNSA. The CDR3 totals 13 residues.

The chain carries TRBV2 and TRBJ1-6; D gene unclear. This CDR3 is 14 amino acids long. Germline CDR1 and CDR2: SNHLY and FYNNEI. The V and J ends lost 6 bases and 5 bases respectively, with 11 bases between them. The CDR3 DNA sequence: TGTGCCAGCAGATCGGACTCGGATAATTCACCCCTCCACTTT. Protein product: CASRSDSDNSPLHF.

The rearrangement uses TRBV5-1 and TRBJ1-4; D possibly corresponds to TRBD1 (5 bases). The CDR3 extends over 16 amino acids. Between the trimmed V and J ends, which lost 4 bases and 8 bases, there was a span of 21 bases. CDR1 is SGHRS and CDR2 is YFSETQ in the germline V gene. CDR3 loop: CASSPPAGRVSEKLFF. The CDR3 DNA is TGCGCCAGCAGCCCCCCAGCGGGCAGGGTGAGCGAAAAACTGTTTTTT. Combining the CDR3 with reference TRBV5-1 and TRBJ1-4 gives the whole variable domain KAGVTQTPRYLIKTRGQQVTLSCSPISGHRSVSWYQQTPGQGLQFLFEYFSETQRNKGNFPGRFSGRQFSNSRSEMNVSTLELGDSALYLCASSPPAGRVSEKLFFGSGTQLSVL.

The gene calls are TRBV30 and TRBJ2-2; perhaps TRBD2 as D (6 bases). Germline assignment: CDR1 GTSNPN and CDR2 SVGIG (reference sequence). The length of the CDR3 is 16 residues. V lost 2 bases and J lost 3, with 16 bases in between. DNA for the CDR3: TGTGCCTGGAGTCATGGGGGGATTCCCTACACCGGGGAGCTGTTTTTT. Its protein product is CAWSHGGIPYTGELFF.

V is TRBV16 and J is TRBJ1-2; D call uncertain. The CDR3 extends over 15 amino acids. V shed 3 bases and J shed 5 bases, with 16 bases lying between them. The V gene's germline CDR1 is KGHSY and CDR2 FQNENV. The DNA of the CDR3 is TGTGCCAGCAGCCAGCTCTTCGGGAGTGGGTATGGCTACACCTTC. Amino acids: CASSQLFGSGYGYTF.

V gene TRBV4-1 combines with J gene TRBJ1-3, with D possibly matching TRBD1 (6 bases). Germline V gene data show CDR1 as MGHRA and CDR2 as YSYEKL. Trimming removed 0 bases from V and 1 base from J, with 10 bases in between. CDR3 length: 16 residues. CDR3 region: CASSQDTGRSGNTIYF. The CDR3 nucleotides read TGCGCCAGCAGCCAAGATACAGGGAGATCTGGAAACACCATATATTTT.

The V gene is TRBV4-3, the J gene TRBJ2-2, with TRBD1 matching 8 bases. The J segment lost 1 base and the V segment lost 0 bases, leaving 4 bases of the junction unmatched. Germline V CDR1 and CDR2: LGHNA, YSLEER. The CDR3 runs 17 residues. CDR3 in DNA: TGCGCCAGCAGCCAAGATTACACAGGGGGGAACACCGGGGAGCTGTTTTTT. Translating gives CASSQDYTGGNTGELFF.

The rearrangement links TRBV11-2 to TRBJ1-1; 9 bases are a match to TRBD1. V dropped 1 base and J dropped 10; count of bases not matched to a gene: 10. Germline V gives CDR1 SGHAT, CDR2 FQNNGV. The CDR3 sequence is 15 residues long. The CDR3 region has the DNA TGTGCCAGCAGCTTAGGGGGACAGGGCGTCGAGGGAGCTTTCTTT. This codes for CASSLGGQGVEGAFF.

Points on this clone: The same CDR3 arises from other DNA sequences in this sample as well. The CDR3 nucleotides read TGTGCCAGCAGCGTACAGGGAAACTATGGCTACACCTTC. Amino acid sequence: CASSVQGNYGYTF. V usage is TRBV9 and J usage is TRBJ1-2; a possible D gene is TRBD1 (5 bases). The germline V gene has CDR1 SGDLS and CDR2 YYNGEE. Trimming took off 1 base at V and 2 bases at J, with 6 bases between the two ends. The CDR3 contains 13 residues.

The DNA for the CDR3 is TGTGCCTGGAGCGCTGGACGGACTAGCGGGAGAAGCTACGAGCAGTACTTC. This encodes CAWSAGRTSGRSYEQYF. The chain couples TRBV30 to TRBJ2-7; the match to TRBD2 covers 13 bases. Trimming cost V 3 bases and J 3 bases; bases outside gene matches: 11. The CDR3 consists of 17 residues. Germline CDR1 GTSNPN, CDR2 SVGIG (reference sequence).

This sequence joins TRBV18 and TRBJ2-7, with D unclear. Per germline, CDR1 KGHSH and CDR2 LQKENI. Between the trimmed V and J ends, which lost 4 bases and 7 bases, there was a span of 11 bases. The length of the CDR3 is 12 residues. The DNA for the CDR3 is TGTGCCAGCTCACAGGAAAGAGGAGAGCAGTACTTC. Translating gives CASSQERGEQYF. The full variable domain, completed using reference TRBV18 and TRBJ2-7, is NAGVMQNPRHLVRRRGQEARLRCSPMKGHSHVYWYRQLPEEGLKFMVYLQKENIIDESGMPKERFSAEFPKEGPSILRIQQVVRGDSAAYFCASSQERGEQYFGPGTRLTVT.

The V and J genes are TRBV4-1 and TRBJ1-2, with D hard to call. Germline V gives CDR1 MGHRA, CDR2 YSYEKL. Trimming shortened V by 2 bases and J by 4 bases, and 20 bases separated the two germline ends. The CDR3 covers 17 residues. This CDR3 reads CASSQPLRQVFVYGYTF. The CDR3 DNA is TGCGCCAGCAGCCAACCCTTACGCCAGGTATTCGTCTATGGCTACACCTTC.

V is TRBV5-1 and J is TRBJ1-6; a weak D match, TRBD1 (5 bases). V lost 0 bases, J lost 7 bases, and 8 bases lay in between. The CDR3 covers 14 residues. Germline assignment: CDR1 SGHRS and CDR2 YFSETQ. CDR3 nucleotides: TGCGCCAGCAGCTTGGAGGACAACAATTCACCCCTCCACTTT. It specifies CASSLEDNNSPLHF.

This sequence joins TRBV4-1 and TRBJ1-2; D gene unclear. The CDR3 totals 14 residues. Per the germline V gene, CDR1 is MGHRA and CDR2 is YSYEKL. The V gene lost 0 bases and the J gene lost 7 bases, with 12 bases spanning the gap. The CDR3 reads CASSQELLLVGYTF. The CDR3, as DNA: TGCGCCAGCAGCCAAGAACTATTATTGGTTGGCTACACCTTC.

Regarding this clone: The same CDR3 arises from other DNA sequences in this sample as well. J is TRBJ1-1 and V is TRBV6-5, with TRBD1 as a possible D gene (5 bases). The V gene lost 2 bases and the J gene lost 5 bases, with 12 bases spanning the gap. There are 14 residues in the CDR3. From germline, CDR1 is MNHEY and CDR2 SVGAGI. As DNA, the CDR3 is TGTGCCAGCAGTTACCGGCGGGGGAGGACTGAAGCTTTCTTT. Protein: CASSYRRGRTEAFF.

This clone was counted between two and nine times. The V gene is TRBV6-1, the J gene TRBJ2-7, with 7 bases fitting TRBD1. J gave up 3 bases and V 5 bases, and 4 bases lay outside the gene matches. This CDR3 is built from 13 residues. Looked up from germline, CDR1 is MNHNS and CDR2 is SASEGT. CDR3 loop: CASSPGQLYEQYF. CDR3 nucleotides: TGTGCCAGCAGTCCGGGACAGCTCTACGAGCAGTACTTC.

The V gene is TRBV5-6, the J gene TRBJ1-1; TRBD1 is a possible D gene (6 bases). The CDR3 is made up of 17 amino acids. Trimming left V 2 bases short and J 1 base short, with 18 bases between. Germline V gene lookup returns CDR1 SGHDT and CDR2 YYEEEE. CDR3 in amino acids: CASSLVGAAGGNTEAFF. Here the CDR3 DNA reads TGTGCCAGCAGCTTAGTGGGGGCAGCTGGCGGGAACACTGAAGCTTTCTTT.

The chain is built from TRBV28 and TRBJ2-1, with 8 bases aligning to TRBD2. This CDR3 contains 16 residues. Losses at the gene ends were 3 bases for V and 5 bases for J; bases not matched to a gene: 9. The germline V gene has CDR1 MDHEN and CDR2 SYDVKM. CDR3 sequence reads: CASSFGGAGGHNEQFF. CDR3 in DNA: TGTGCCAGCAGTTTTGGAGGCGCGGGGGGCCACAATGAGCAGTTCTTC.

The chain employs TRBV9 and TRBJ1-2; D uncertain. With 0 bases removed from V and 9 bases from J, the gap between germline ends came to 6 bases. There are 11 residues in the CDR3. The germline gives CDR1 SGDLS, CDR2 YYNGEE. CDR3 DNA sequence: TGTGCCAGCAGCGTAGGAGGAAGCTACACCTTC. Protein: CASSVGGSYTF.

V and J are TRBV10-3 and TRBJ2-5, with D tentatively TRBD2 (5 bases). CDR3 length: 13 amino acids. Trimming removed 6 bases at V and 5 bases at J, with 13 bases between. Germline assignment: CDR1 ENHRY and CDR2 SYGVKD. The CDR3 DNA reads as TGTGCCATCAGGGGAGACGGTAGGGAGACCCAGTACTTC. This codes for CAIRGDGRETQYF.

This chain links TRBV28 with TRBJ1-2; no firm D call. V was pared by 7 bases and J by 0 bases, with 3 bases between. This CDR3 comprises 11 residues. Germline CDR1 MDHEN, CDR2 SYDVKM. The CDR3: CASTANYGYTF. The CDR3 nucleotides read TGTGCCAGCACAGCTAACTATGGCTACACCTTC.

This clone was seen just once. The J gene is TRBJ2-3, the V gene TRBV27; the match to TRBD2 covers 8 bases. CDR3 length equals 14 residues. Germline V gives CDR1 MNHEY, CDR2 SMNVEV (reference sequence). Trimming cost V 2 bases and J 3 bases; bases outside gene matches: 1. CDR3 sequence reads: CASSLGLATDTQYF. DNA of the CDR3: TGTGCCAGCAGTTTAGGACTAGCAACAGATACGCAGTATTTT.

This chain connects TRBV5-1 to TRBJ2-7; TRBD1 agrees at 11 bases. CDR1 and CDR2 (germline): SGHRS, YFSETQ. The CDR3 has 15 amino acids. V lost 6 bases to trimming and J lost 1 base; unmatched junction nucleotides: 6. This CDR3 reads CASKERDRGSYEQYF. The CDR3 DNA sequence: TGCGCCAGCAAAGAAAGGGACAGGGGGTCCTACGAGCAGTACTTC.

This sequence joins TRBV7-6 and TRBJ2-2; D gene unclear. V lost 3 bases and J 1 base, leaving 9 bases between the germline ends. Germline V gene sequence: CDR1 SGHVS, CDR2 FNYEAQ. The CDR3 is made up of 15 amino acids. CDR3 DNA sequence: TGTGCCAGCAGCTTGGGTCGAGGGAACACCGGGGAGCTGTTTTTT. It translates to CASSLGRGNTGELFF.